These 8 T cell receptor beta chains came from one sample sequenced in a study of PD-1 blockade in mismatch repair-deficient tumors. The assay was immunoSEQ multiplex PCR, and TCRdb's table has in-frame clones only and misses some. This sample has roughly 84,000 clones, with 81% found just once. The sample in question was peripheral blood, obtained 12 weeks after starting pembrolizumab. The receptors stem from an adult with mismatch repair-deficient cancer.

The V gene is TRBV5-4, the J gene TRBJ1-5, with D possibly matching TRBD1 (5 bases). Trimming stripped 4 bases from V and 6 bases from J, with 14 bases between. CDR3 size: 14 residues. Germline V gene sequence: CDR1 SGHNT, CDR2 YYREEE (reference sequence). CDR3 in DNA: TGTGCCAGCAGCCCTAGCCCAGGGCCTCAGCCCCAGCATTTT. Protein product: CASSPSPGPQPQHF.

The chain uses TRBV5-1 and TRBJ1-1; no clear D gene. With 2 bases removed from V and 1 base from J, the gap between germline ends came to 6 bases. This CDR3 spans 13 amino acids. Germline V lookup: CDR1 SGHRS, CDR2 YFSETQ. CDR3 nucleotide sequence: TGCGCCAGCAGCTTCGCAGCGAACACTGAAGCTTTCTTT. This encodes CASSFAANTEAFF.

This chain joins TRBV4-3 and TRBJ2-1; TRBD1 aligns across 7 bases. V lost 1 base and J lost 5; bases outside the gene matches: 2. Germline V gives CDR1 LGHNA, CDR2 YSLEER. The CDR3 has 14 amino acids. For the CDR3, the DNA is TGCGCCAGCAGCCAAGGGACAGGACACAATGAGCAGTTCTTC. This encodes CASSQGTGHNEQFF.

The chain is built from TRBV19 and TRBJ2-1; weak D call: TRBD1 (5 bases). The CDR3 extends over 16 amino acids. Germline loops: CDR1 LNHDA, CDR2 SQIVND (reference sequence). The V end lost 6 bases, the J end lost 6 bases, and 21 bases lay between the germline ends. The CDR3 region has the DNA TGTGCCAGTAGCGCCCTCGACTGGACAAACGCCAATGAGCAGTTCTTC. This gives the protein CASSALDWTNANEQFF.

V and J are TRBV28 and TRBJ2-7, with D possibly TRBD2 on 7 matching bases. Germline V lookup: CDR1 MDHEN, CDR2 SYDVKM. CDR3 length: 15 amino acids. V lost 3 bases and J 5 bases, leaving 17 bases between the germline ends. The DNA of the CDR3 is TGTGCCAGCAGTTTTACGGACGGGGGGCGGGACGAGCAGTACTTC. Translated, it gives CASSFTDGGRDEQYF.

Turning to this clone: The sample contains more than one DNA sequence encoding this CDR3. The chain combines TRBV5-4 with TRBJ2-1, with 11 positions matching TRBD2. The CDR3 is made up of 15 amino acids. V gave up 3 bases and J gave up 5 bases; unmatched junction bases: 4. The germline V gene has CDR1 SGHNT and CDR2 YYREEE (reference sequence). This CDR3 reads CASSSGTSGNNEQFF. CDR3 DNA sequence: TGTGCCAGCAGCTCCGGGACTAGCGGCAACAATGAGCAGTTCTTC.

This sequence joins TRBV30 and TRBJ1-2; D is perhaps TRBD1 (5 bases). Germline loops: CDR1 GTSNPN, CDR2 SVGIG (reference sequence). The V and J ends lost 3 bases and 0 bases respectively, with 11 bases between them. The CDR3 sequence is 14 residues long. CDR3 coding DNA: TGTGCCTGGAGGAGGGGACTTACTAACTATGGCTACACCTTC. As protein: CAWRRGLTNYGYTF.

CDR3 residues: CASSVTGLADFTDTQYF. The CDR3, as DNA: TGTGCCAGCAGCGTAACGGGACTAGCGGATTTCACAGATACGCAGTATTTT. This rearrangement joins TRBV9 to TRBJ2-3; the match to TRBD2 covers 11 bases. CDR1 is SGDLS and CDR2 is YYNGEE in the germline V gene. Germline trimming cut 1 base from V and 2 bases from J; bases unmatched to any gene: 6. The CDR3 is made up of 17 amino acids.